The 4 T cell receptor beta chains listed next were all sequenced from one sample in a study of blood T cell repertoires in COVID-19 (dated by TCRdb to 2020 to 2021). Library generation was performed with the immunoSEQ multiplex PCR assay. In its TCRdb copy, this immuneACCESS table keeps in-frame sequences only and misses some clones. Where compared with another copy, unresolved V genes explain less than half of these, and the others have no known cause. Present in this sample are hundreds of thousands of clones, 82% of which were seen just once. The ten largest clones capture more than 3% of the sample. Sequences were obtained from PBMCs or T cells enriched from blood (not recorded which). The receptors were gathered from a woman in her fifties or sixties who had recovered from COVID-19.

The chain carries TRBV7-2 and TRBJ2-1, with 9 bases matching TRBD2. CDR3 length: 18 amino acids. Unmatched junction bases numbered 8, after V lost 2 bases and J lost 0 bases. CDR1 and CDR2 from the germline V gene are SGHTA and FQGNSA. DNA of the CDR3: TGTGCCAGCAGCTTACCCAGCGGGGGGCCAAGCTCCTACAATGAGCAGTTCTTC. Translated: CASSLPSGGPSSYNEQFF.

The V call is TRBV5-1, the J call TRBJ1-1; 9 nucleotides line up with TRBD1. Looked up from germline, CDR1 is SGHRS and CDR2 is YFSETQ. V lost 2 bases to trimming and J lost 6 bases; unmatched junction nucleotides: 14. The CDR3 has 17 residues. CDR3 coding DNA: TGCGCCAGCAGCTTTCCCGAATCGGGACAGGGTAGCCCTGAAGCTTTCTTT. Its protein product is CASSFPESGQGSPEAFF. Full variable domain (remainder filled in from reference TRBV5-1 and TRBJ1-1): KAGVTQTPRYLIKTRGQQVTLSCSPISGHRSVSWYQQTPGQGLQFLFEYFSETQRNKGNFPGRFSGRQFSNSRSEMNVSTLELGDSALYLCASSFPESGQGSPEAFFGQGTRLTVV.

The chain links TRBV19 to TRBJ1-4; the match to TRBD1 covers 9 bases. CDR3 length: 15 amino acids. V trimming: 0 bases; J trimming: 4 bases; junction bases outside the gene matches: 0. Germline V gene data show CDR1 as LNHDA and CDR2 as SQIVND (reference sequence). CDR3 nucleotides: TGTGCCAGTAGTATAGAGACAGGGGGTAATGAAAAACTGTTTTTT. Translating it yields CASSIETGGNEKLFF. The complete variable domain, with remaining parts taken from reference TRBV19 and TRBJ1-4, reads DGGITQSPKYLFRKEGQNVTLSCEQNLNHDAMYWYRQDPGQGLRLIYYSQIVNDFQKGDIAEGYSVSREKKESFPLTVTSAQKNPTAFYLCASSIETGGNEKLFFGSGTQLSVL.

This chain links TRBV6-5 with TRBJ2-7; D is unclear. The germline gives CDR1 MNHEY, CDR2 SVGAGI. The CDR3 is 14 residues long. The germline V and J ends were trimmed by 3 bases and 4 bases, with 13 bases remaining between them. The CDR3: CASSYVQAPYEQYF. The CDR3 region has the DNA TGTGCCAGCAGTTATGTGCAGGCCCCTTACGAGCAGTACTTC.